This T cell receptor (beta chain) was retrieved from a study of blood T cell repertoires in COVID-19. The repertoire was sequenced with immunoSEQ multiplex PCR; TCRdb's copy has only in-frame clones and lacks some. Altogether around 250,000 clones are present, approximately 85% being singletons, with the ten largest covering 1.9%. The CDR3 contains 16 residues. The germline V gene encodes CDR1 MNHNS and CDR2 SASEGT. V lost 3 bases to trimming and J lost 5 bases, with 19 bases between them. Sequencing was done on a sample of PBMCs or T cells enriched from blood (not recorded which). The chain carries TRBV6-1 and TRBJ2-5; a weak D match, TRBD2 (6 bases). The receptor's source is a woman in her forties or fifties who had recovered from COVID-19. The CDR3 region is CASSDPRASAGETQYF. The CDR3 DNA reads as TGTGCCAGCAGTGATCCCCGGGCTAGCGCGGGCGAGACCCAGTACTTC.